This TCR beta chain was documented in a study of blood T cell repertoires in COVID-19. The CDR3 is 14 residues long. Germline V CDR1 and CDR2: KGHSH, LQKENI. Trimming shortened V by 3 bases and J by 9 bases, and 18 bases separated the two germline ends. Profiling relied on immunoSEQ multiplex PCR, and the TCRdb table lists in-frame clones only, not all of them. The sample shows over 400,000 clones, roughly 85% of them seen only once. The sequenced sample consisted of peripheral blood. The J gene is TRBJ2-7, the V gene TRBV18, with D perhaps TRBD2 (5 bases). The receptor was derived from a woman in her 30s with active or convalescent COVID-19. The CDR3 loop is CASSPSGVGGLQYF. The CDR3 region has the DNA TGTGCCAGCTCACCTTCCGGGGTGGGCGGGTTGCAGTACTTC.